A single sample gave rise to the 24 T cell receptor beta chains below, sequenced in a study of blood T cells in healthy people across ages. With a J-beta primer mix and a sample-barcoded 5' primer, a second PCR ran about 7 to 12 cycles. TCRdb processed the 5' RACE reads anew with MiXCR; each CDR3 protein has one entry. This sample carries about a million distinct CDR3 sequences, roughly 50% of them seen once, and the ten largest clones take 20% to 25%. The sequenced sample was blood. These receptor sequences come from a woman in her fifties or sixties in good health.

The gene calls are TRBV5-1 and TRBJ2-1; 7 nucleotides agree with TRBD1. The CDR3 extends over 14 amino acids. Germline V lookup: CDR1 SGHRS, CDR2 YFSETQ. The junction had 7 bases not matched to a gene; V was cut back by 1 base and J by 9 bases. The CDR3 nucleotides read TGCGCCAGCAGCTTGTCGACAGGGCCGAGTGAGCAGTTCTTC. Its protein product is CASSLSTGPSEQFF.

The chain recombines TRBV27 with TRBJ2-5; 8 nucleotides line up with TRBD2. Near its end, the DNA agrees better with TRBJ2-7, so the J call may be wrong. Per germline, CDR1 MNHEY and CDR2 SMNVEV (reference sequence). The CDR3 totals 16 residues. Here the CDR3 reads CASSPLGAGVFYEQYF. Here the CDR3 DNA reads TGTGCCAGCAGTCCTTTAGGAGCGGGAGTGTTCTACGAGCAGTACTTC.

This sequence joins TRBV18 and TRBJ2-6; either TRBD1 or TRBD2 may fit D (5 bases each). V was trimmed by 1 base and J by 0 bases, leaving 13 bases between them. The CDR3 length is 18 residues. Germline V gene sequence: CDR1 KGHSH, CDR2 LQKENI. CDR3 DNA: TGTGCCAGCTCACCACTGGGCAGGGACGGCTCTGGGGCCAACGTCCTGACTTTC. Translation gives CASSPLGRDGSGANVLTF.

V is TRBV4-2 and J is TRBJ1-6, with D perhaps TRBD1 (6 bases). This CDR3 region has 16 residues. The V gene's germline CDR1 is LGHNA and CDR2 YNFKEQ. V was pared by 0 bases and J by 7 bases, with 13 bases between. This chain's CDR3 is CASSQDTGRSNSPLHF. Here the CDR3 DNA reads TGTGCCAGCAGCCAAGACACAGGGAGATCCAATTCACCCCTCCACTTT.

The chain employs TRBV4-1 and TRBJ2-7; TRBD2 is a possible D gene (6 bases). V lost 4 bases and J lost 1, with 11 bases in between. Germline assignment: CDR1 MGHRA and CDR2 YSYEKL. The CDR3 totals 14 residues. The CDR3 loop reads CASSPASASYEQYF. CDR3 DNA: TGCGCCAGCAGCCCGGCTAGCGCGTCCTACGAGCAGTACTTC.

This rearrangement joins TRBV20-1 to TRBJ2-3; TRBD2 is a possible D gene (5 bases). The CDR3 is 15 amino acids. Trimming removed 0 bases from V and 0 bases from J, with 10 bases in between. The V gene's germline CDR1 is DFQATT and CDR2 SNEGSKA (reference sequence). As DNA, the CDR3 is TGCAGTGCTAGAGACCCTCGGGGAAGCACAGATACGCAGTATTTT. Its protein is CSARDPRGSTDTQYF.

CDR3 DNA sequence: TGTGCCAGCAGTTATTCGTCCAGGCACCTGGGGAACGAGCAGTACTTC. As protein: CASSYSSRHLGNEQYF. The chain links TRBV6-2 or TRBV6-3 to TRBJ2-7; D is uncertain. The germline V gene has CDR1 MNHEY and CDR2 SVGEGT. CDR3 size: 16 residues. The V end was cut by 3 bases, the J end by 5 bases, with 20 bases between.

This sequence joins TRBV6-6 and TRBJ2-1, with a possible D match to TRBD1 (6 bases). CDR3 length: 14 amino acids. The germline V and J ends were trimmed by 8 bases and 4 bases, with 15 bases remaining between them. The germline gives CDR1 MNHNY, CDR2 SVGAGI (reference sequence). CDR3 in amino acids: CASARGVRYNEQFF. DNA of the CDR3: TGTGCCAGCGCCAGGGGCGTTCGGTACAATGAGCAGTTCTTC.

This clonotype was recorded many times. V gene TRBV7-2 combines with J gene TRBJ2-7; D assignment may be TRBD1 or TRBD2 (5 bases each). Germline CDR1 reads SGHTA; CDR2 reads FQGNSA. Trimming pared 4 bases from V and 3 bases from J, leaving 16 bases between. The CDR3 loop spans 15 amino acids. The CDR3 nucleotides read TGTGCCAGCAGCTCCCAGGCCGGGGACGTCTACGAGCAGTACTTC. It specifies CASSSQAGDVYEQYF.

This sequence joins TRBV2 and TRBJ2-7; TRBD2 agrees at 9 bases. This CDR3 region has 15 residues. J lost 0 bases, V lost 6 bases, and 6 bases had no gene match. Germline values: CDR1 SNHLY, CDR2 FYNNEI. The CDR3 bases are TGTGCCAGCAGGAGGACTAGCGTGAGCTCCTACGAGCAGTACTTC. This gives the protein CASRRTSVSSYEQYF.

The genes are TRBV5-1 and TRBJ2-1; tentatively, D is TRBD2 (6 bases). The CDR3 is 16 amino acids. V shed 0 bases and J shed 4 bases, with 14 bases lying between them. Per the germline V gene, CDR1 is SGHRS and CDR2 is YFSETQ. CDR3 amino acids: CASSLAVGRGYNEQFF. Written as DNA, the CDR3 is TGCGCCAGCAGCTTGGCGGTCGGTCGGGGGTACAATGAGCAGTTCTTC. Supplemented by reference TRBV5-1 and TRBJ2-1, the full variable domain reads KAGVTQTPRYLIKTRGQQVTLSCSPISGHRSVSWYQQTPGQGLQFLFEYFSETQRNKGNFPGRFSGRQFSNSRSEMNVSTLELGDSALYLCASSLAVGRGYNEQFFGPGTRLTVL.

The rearrangement uses TRBV6-1 and TRBJ1-6; 8 bases are shared with TRBD1. Germline CDR1 and CDR2: MNHNS and SASEGT. The CDR3 is 16 amino acids. The V and J ends lost 7 bases and 8 bases, in that order; junction bases with no gene match: 13. The CDR3 is CASIGRTGQHDSPLHF. The CDR3 nucleotides read TGTGCCAGCATTGGAAGGACAGGGCAGCATGATTCACCCCTCCACTTT.

This CDR3 is CASRLPLGGTDTQYF. Written as DNA, the CDR3 is TGTGCCAGCAGATTACCATTAGGAGGCACAGATACGCAGTATTTT. This rearrangement joins TRBV7-2 to TRBJ2-3; D is ambiguous. The CDR3 is 15 amino acids. Germline V gives CDR1 SGHTA, CDR2 FQGNSA. Trimming cost V 6 bases and J 1 base, with 14 bases left between them.

The chain has TRBV4-1 and TRBJ1-1, with D possibly being TRBD1 (6 bases). Per germline, CDR1 MGHRA and CDR2 YSYEKL. The V end was cut by 5 bases, the J end by 2 bases, with 12 bases between. The CDR3 extends over 14 amino acids. CDR3 region: CASSTRTENTEAFF. CDR3 DNA: TGCGCCAGCAGCACTCGGACAGAAAACACTGAAGCTTTCTTT.

This clonotype was observed a handful of times. The rearrangement links TRBV29-1 to TRBJ2-7; TRBD2 matches at 8 bases. Germline V CDR1 and CDR2: SQVTM, ANQGSEA. The J segment lost 3 bases and the V segment lost 5 bases, leaving 15 bases of the junction unmatched. CDR3 length: 16 residues. CDR3 protein: CSVREQSLSGSYEQYF. The CDR3 DNA reads TGCAGCGTTCGGGAACAGAGTCTAAGCGGGAGCTACGAGCAGTACTTC.

The chain carries TRBV2 and TRBJ2-3; the match to TRBD2 covers 8 bases. The CDR3 extends over 17 amino acids. Germline values: CDR1 SNHLY, CDR2 FYNNEI. J gave up 2 bases and V 6 bases, and 13 bases lay outside the gene matches. As DNA, the CDR3 is TGTGCCAGCAGCCCCAGACTAGCGCGGCTCCTCACAGATACGCAGTATTTT. Residues: CASSPRLARLLTDTQYF.

This chain joins TRBV5-1 and TRBJ1-1; weak D call: TRBD1 (5 bases). Germline V lookup: CDR1 SGHRS, CDR2 YFSETQ. The CDR3 runs to 19 residues. Trimming took off 4 bases at V and 3 bases at J, with 28 bases between the two ends. The CDR3 DNA follows: TGCGCCAGCAGCCGCCAAAGGGGCCAGGGTCTGGGTTTGCACACTGAAGCTTTCTTT. Translating it yields CASSRQRGQGLGLHTEAFF.

This clonotype was counted between two and nine times. The V call is TRBV4-1, the J call TRBJ1-2; the D is unclear. Trimming left V 0 bases short and J 3 bases short, with 11 bases between. CDR3 length: 15 amino acids. Germline lookup yields CDR1 MGHRA and CDR2 YSYEKL. CDR3 amino acids: CASSQDTQTYYGYTF. The CDR3 DNA follows: TGCGCCAGCAGCCAAGACACCCAAACGTACTATGGCTACACCTTC.

CDR3 bases: TGTGCCAGTAGTGGACAGGCCATCTCCACAGATACGCAGTATTTT. This sequence encodes CASSGQAISTDTQYF. The chain carries TRBV19 and TRBJ2-3, with 7 bases that match TRBD1. Germline trimming cut 5 bases from V and 2 bases from J; bases unmatched to any gene: 7. Germline V gene sequence: CDR1 LNHDA, CDR2 SQIVND (reference sequence). The CDR3 extends over 15 amino acids.

This clonotype turned up a few times. V is TRBV14 and J is TRBJ2-3, with a possible D match to TRBD2 (5 bases). The germline V gene encodes CDR1 SGHDN and CDR2 FVKESK. Trimming took off 4 bases at V and 4 bases at J, with 15 bases between the two ends. This CDR3 has 15 amino acids. CDR3 bases: TGTGCCAGCAGCCTGTTCGGGGTTGTGGCAGATACGCAGTATTTT. Translated, it gives CASSLFGVVADTQYF.

The chain carries TRBV29-1 and TRBJ1-3; D is ambiguous. V was trimmed by 6 bases and J by 3 bases, leaving 9 bases between them. The germline gives CDR1 SQVTM, CDR2 ANQGSEA. CDR3 length equals 12 residues. CDR3 sequence: CSVLGDGNTIYF. The CDR3 bases are TGCAGCGTACTGGGAGATGGAAACACCATATATTTT.

The chain uses TRBV29-1 and TRBJ1-1, with D possibly being TRBD1 (6 bases). Germline-derived CDR1 and CDR2 are SQVTM and ANQGSEA. V lost 6 bases to trimming and J lost 0 bases, with 14 bases between them. This CDR3 spans 14 amino acids. CDR3 nucleotide sequence: TGCAGCGTAGGTGCGGGGGCAGTGAACACTGAAGCTTTCTTT. Amino acid sequence: CSVGAGAVNTEAFF.

The chain carries TRBV9 and TRBJ1-4; no reliable D call. V was clipped by 6 bases and J by 4 bases, with 13 bases between them. The germline V gene encodes CDR1 SGDLS and CDR2 YYNGEE. This CDR3 has 14 amino acids. CDR3 loop: CASTQKADNEKLFF. As DNA, the CDR3 is TGTGCCAGCACCCAGAAGGCGGATAATGAAAAACTGTTTTTT.

J is TRBJ2-7 and V is TRBV29-1; D call uncertain. Germline values: CDR1 SQVTM, CDR2 ANQGSEA. V was shortened by 1 base and J by 7 bases, with 26 bases between the two germline ends. This CDR3 is built from 17 residues. In DNA, the CDR3 is TGCAGCGTTGAAGGTTACGGGTCCGGGCCCCGGGCGTGGGAGCAGTACTTC. Its protein is CSVEGYGSGPRAWEQYF.